Listed below are T cell receptor beta chains from one sample, sequenced in a study of blood T cell repertoires in COVID-19. The table came from immunoSEQ multiplex PCR; TCRdb's copy has only in-frame clones and leaves some out. Altogether 55,000 or so clones are present, approximately 88% being singletons, with the ten largest covering roughly 3.9%. Sequencing input: peripheral blood. These receptors were collected from a man between 35 and 55 years old with COVID-19, enrolled during active disease. Each CDR3 is given with its conserved first and last residue. The order of the fields is J gene, clone size, D gene, V gene, CDR3 DNA, CDR3 protein. The D gene is left open where the match is weak. Only part of the rows carry a size: once, few, many, or a class if the clone is expanded.

TRBJ2-5 | NA | NA | TRBV3-1/TRBV3-2 | TGTGCCGGCAGCCAATTCGGGACACAAGAGACCCAGTACTTC | CAGSQFGTQETQYF
TRBJ1-1 | NA | NA | TRBV6-1 | TGTGCCAGCAGTGAACCGGGACAAGGAGCTGAAGCTTTCTTT | CASSEPGQGAEAFF
TRBJ2-3 | NA | TRBD2 | TRBV7-9 | TGTGCCGGACAACTAAGCGGGAGAAATACGCAGTATTTT | CAGQLSGRNTQYF
TRBJ2-7 | NA | NA | TRBV7-8 | TGTGCCAGCAGCTCCTTCTTCAGCGACTCCTACGAGCAGTACTTC | CASSSFFSDSYEQYF
TRBJ2-1 | NA | TRBD2 | TRBV7-3 | TGTGCCAGCAGCTCAGGACTAGCGGGAGGGCCGGGCAATGAGCAGTTCTTC | CASSSGLAGGPGNEQFF
TRBJ2-7 | NA | NA | TRBV7-9 | TGTGCCAGCAGCTCGAGCCAGGCCGGGACACCCTCTGTCGAGCAGTACTTC | CASSSSQAGTPSVEQYF
TRBJ2-1 | once | TRBD1 | TRBV5-1 | TGCGCCAGCAGCTCGACAGGGGTCTCGTACAATGAGCAGTTCTTC | CASSSTGVSYNEQFF
TRBJ2-3 | NA | NA | TRBV27 | TGTGCCAGCACCCTACTAGCTCTCCGCACAGATACGCAGTATTTT | CASTLLALRTDTQYF
TRBJ2-7 | NA | TRBD1 | TRBV13 | TGTGCCAGCAGCTTCCCTGGGACAGGGGGCGACGAGCAGTACTTC | CASSFPGTGGDEQYF
TRBJ1-1 | NA | TRBD1 | TRBV19 | TGTGCCAGTAGTATAGGGCAGGGGGCGACTGAAGCTTTCTTT | CASSIGQGATEAFF
TRBJ2-7 | NA | TRBD1 | TRBV18 | TGTGCCAGCTCACCACCGCGGACAGGGCGGGAGCAGTACTTC | CASSPPRTGREQYF
TRBJ1-5 | NA | NA | TRBV28 | TGTGCCAGCGAAGTCGGGTATAGCAATCAGCCCCAGCATTTT | CASEVGYSNQPQHF
TRBJ1-2 | NA | NA | TRBV7-9 | TGTGCCAGCAGTTTACAGGGCCCCTTGGGCTACACCTTC | CASSLQGPLGYTF
TRBJ2-4 | NA | TRBD1 | TRBV6-1 | TGTGCCAGCAGTGAAGGCACAGGGGGCAAAAACATTCAGTACTTC | CASSEGTGGKNIQYF
TRBJ2-7 | few | TRBD2 | TRBV3-1/TRBV3-2 | TGTGCCAGCAGCCTTGGGACTACCTACGAGCAGTACTTC | CASSLGTTYEQYF
TRBJ2-7 | few | NA | TRBV5-5 | TGTGCCAGCAGCTTGGAGGGGGGGCGCGGGTACTTC | CASSLEGGRGYF
TRBJ1-4 | once | NA | TRBV19 | TGTGCCAGTAGCCGTATCGGATCGGAGAATGAAAAACTGTTTTTT | CASSRIGSENEKLFF
TRBJ2-2 | few | NA | TRBV6-5 | TGTGCCAGCCGACAAAAAGGGGTCGGCACCGGGGAGCTGTTTTTT | CASRQKGVGTGELFF
TRBJ2-1 | NA | NA | TRBV19 | TGTGCCAGTAGTTCTACCCTCACCAATGAGCAGTTCTTC | CASSSTLTNEQFF
TRBJ2-5 | few | NA | TRBV2 | TGTGCCAGCAGTGCTCCGGGACATCTTTTGGAGACCCAGTACTTC | CASSAPGHLLETQYF
TRBJ2-3 | NA | NA | TRBV5-4 | TGTGCCAGCAGCCGTCAGGGCACAGATACGCAGTATTTT | CASSRQGTDTQYF
TRBJ2-1 | once | TRBD1 | TRBV19 | TGTGCCAGTAGTATAGCGCCCGGGACAGGGCTCAATGAGCAGTTCTTC | CASSIAPGTGLNEQFF
TRBJ1-1 | few | NA | TRBV3-1/TRBV3-2 | TGTGCCAGCAGCCAAGGTGGCGGAATGAACACTGAAGCTTTCTTT | CASSQGGGMNTEAFF
TRBJ1-2 | NA | TRBD1 | TRBV29-1 | TGCAGCGCCGGGGACAGGGGGCTGGAAGGCTACACCTTC | CSAGDRGLEGYTF
TRBJ2-1 | NA | TRBD1 | TRBV27 | TGTGCCAGCAGCTGGGACAGTGAAAATGAGCAGTTCTTC | CASSWDSENEQFF
TRBJ1-6 | NA | TRBD1 | TRBV6-4 | TGTGCCAGCAGTGTGTCGGGACAGGGGAATTCACCCCTCCACTTT | CASSVSGQGNSPLHF
TRBJ1-2 | NA | TRBD1 | TRBV30 | TGTGCCTGGACCCCGACAGGGGCCGCCTATGGCTACACCTTC | CAWTPTGAAYGYTF
TRBJ2-2 | NA | NA | TRBV5-1 | TGCGCCAGCAGCGTTTTCAGGGCCACCGGGGAGCTGTTTTTT | CASSVFRATGELFF
TRBJ1-2 | NA | NA | TRBV5-6 | TGTGCCAGCAGCCCGGACAGTTCCTATGGCTACACCTTC | CASSPDSSYGYTF
TRBJ1-1 | NA | NA | TRBV30 | TGTGCCCCGCCCATAACAGGGAATACTGAAGCTTTCTTT | CAPPITGNTEAFF
TRBJ1-4 | NA | NA | TRBV7-9 | TGTGCCAGCCGGTGGACAGAGCCAAATGAAAAACTGTTTTTT | CASRWTEPNEKLFF
TRBJ1-1 | NA | TRBD1 | TRBV6-2/TRBV6-3 | TGTGCCAGCAGTTACGCGACAGGGGGCATGAACACTGAAGCTTTCTTT | CASSYATGGMNTEAFF
TRBJ2-3 | NA | NA | TRBV15 | TGTGCCACCAGCAGTGGAGGTAGCACAGATACGCAGTATTTT | CATSSGGSTDTQYF
TRBJ1-1 | NA | NA | TRBV2 | TGTGCCAGCACCCCCCTCTCGGGGGGCACTGAAGCTTTCTTT | CASTPLSGGTEAFF
TRBJ2-2 | NA | NA | TRBV5-6 | TGTGCCAGCAGCTTGGAGTCGGGCAGGGGATCCACCGGGGAGCTGTTTTTT | CASSLESGRGSTGELFF
TRBJ1-5 | NA | NA | TRBV10-3 | TGTGCCGTTCGAGATAGCAATCAGCCCCAGCATTTT | CAVRDSNQPQHF
TRBJ2-5 | few | NA | TRBV11-3 | TGTGCCAGCAGCTTAGAGACAGGTCAAGAGACCCAGTACTTC | CASSLETGQETQYF
TRBJ1-1 | once | NA | TRBV6-6 | TGTGCCAGCACTTTGACAGGACATGAAGCTTTCTTT | CASTLTGHEAFF
TRBJ2-5 | NA | NA | TRBV2 | TGTGCCAGCAGTGAAGGGGCTTCCATCCAAGAGACCCAGTACTTC | CASSEGASIQETQYF
TRBJ1-1 | NA | NA | TRBV18 | TGTGCCAGCCAACAGGGAAACACTGAAGCTTTCTTT | CASQQGNTEAFF
TRBJ2-3 | NA | TRBD2 | TRBV7-9 | TGTGCCAGCAGCTTTAGCGGGGGGGCCTTTCGCACAGATACGCAGTATTTT | CASSFSGGAFRTDTQYF
TRBJ1-3 | NA | NA | TRBV29-1 | TGCAGCGTTGAGGATGGGGACAACTCTGGAAACACCATATATTTT | CSVEDGDNSGNTIYF
TRBJ2-7 | NA | NA | TRBV5-1 | TGCGCCAGCAGCCCGGGAGCCACAACATCCTACGAGCAGTACTTC | CASSPGATTSYEQYF
TRBJ2-7 | few | NA | TRBV29-1 | TGCAGCGTTGACGGGGATTCCGGGTCCTACGAGCAGTACTTC | CSVDGDSGSYEQYF
TRBJ2-7 | NA | NA | TRBV12-3/TRBV12-4 | TGTGCCAGCAGACCTGATCGGGGGAACGAGCAGTACTTC | CASRPDRGNEQYF
TRBJ1-5 | NA | TRBD1 | TRBV24-1 | TGTGCCACCAGTGATTGGGACAGTAATCAGCCCCAGCATTTT | CATSDWDSNQPQHF
TRBJ2-3 | once | NA | TRBV24-1 | TGTGCCACCAGTTCAAGCGGAATCACAGATACGCAGTATTTT | CATSSSGITDTQYF
TRBJ2-1 | NA | NA | TRBV14 | TGTGCCAGCAGCCCCAGACTGCCCAGGGGAATTATTTGGGATGAGCAGTTCTTC | CASSPRLPRGIIWDEQFF